This TCR beta chain was recovered during a study of T cell changes during pregnancy in multiple sclerosis (dated by TCRdb to 2018 to 2020). The study in broad terms: In women with multiple sclerosis, the researchers looked at how the T cell repertoire shifted as pregnancy progressed.

The CDR3 goes from the cysteine to the phenylalanine over 13 residues. The only DNA kept is the CDR3, 39 bases in frame from the first base. CDR1 and CDR2, looked up from the germline V gene (reference sequence), are PRHDT and FYEKMQ. V and J lose 5 bases and 0 bases, and a span of 8 bases separates them. A note on this clone: Which antigen it targets is not known. Base qualities are not at hand, and no much larger clone is one base apart.

To prepare the library, the immunoSEQ multiplex PCR assay was applied. Here the immuneACCESS table is served through TCRdb, limited to in-frame sequences with V and J called. Missing clones are a known gap in these copies; in checked studies unresolved V genes cover under half, and the rest lacks a known reason. A total of about 63,000 clones appear in this sample, 90% to 95% of them only once. The biggest ten clones account for 2.5% to 4% of the sample. The sample consisted of CD8+ T cells from peripheral blood mononuclear cells, taken in the second trimester of pregnancy. This clonotype was sampled from a female donor with multiple sclerosis, enrolled in a pregnancy study. Recombination joined TRBV13 with TRBJ2-7; the D gene assignment is ambiguous. The CDR3 corresponds to CASSPQRSYEQYF. The nucleotide sequence reads TGTGCCAGCAGCCCTCAGCGCTCCTACGAGCAGTACTTC.